The 7 T cell receptor beta chains below were found in one sample sequenced in a study of cytomegalovirus exposure and HLA in healthy donors. The PCR had 60 Vbeta and 13 Jbeta primers. Profiled with immunoSEQ multiplex PCR; TCRdb holds only in-frame clones, not every one. The sample carries some 97,000 clones, 65% to 80% recorded once. Sequencing was carried out using PBMCs. These receptors all come from a woman aged 45-59 years in good health and CMV-seropositive.

The rearrangement links TRBV7-8 to TRBJ2-3; TRBD2 matches at 9 bases. This CDR3 contains 16 residues. CDR1 is SGHVS and CDR2 is FQNEAQ in the germline V gene. The V and J ends lost 3 bases and 4 bases, in that order; junction bases with no gene match: 8. Here the CDR3 reads CASSFSAGGPSDTQYF. The CDR3 coding sequence is TGTGCCAGCAGCTTTTCGGCGGGGGGGCCATCAGATACGCAGTATTTT.

The chain is built from TRBV30 and TRBJ1-6, with D possibly matching TRBD1 (5 bases). CDR3 size: 13 residues. Germline V lookup: CDR1 GTSNPN, CDR2 SVGIG (reference sequence). With 2 bases removed from V and 14 bases from J, the gap between germline ends came to 16 bases. CDR3 DNA sequence: TGTGCCTGGAGTCCGACGACAGTGGAAGCCCTCCACTTT. Amino acid sequence: CAWSPTTVEALHF.

The J gene is TRBJ2-1, the V gene TRBV28; 7 nucleotides line up with TRBD1. CDR3 length: 16 amino acids. The germline V gene encodes CDR1 MDHEN and CDR2 SYDVKM. The trim removed 5 bases at V and 4 bases at J, leaving 11 bases unmatched. This CDR3 reads CASSAYTGTEYNEQFF. The DNA for the CDR3 is TGTGCCAGCAGTGCCTATACCGGGACAGAGTACAATGAGCAGTTCTTC.

The chain is built from TRBV7-2 and TRBJ2-5; D not certain. CDR1 is SGHTA and CDR2 is FQGNSA in the germline V gene. V was clipped by 4 bases and J by 0 bases, with 6 bases between them. There are 13 residues in the CDR3. This CDR3 is CASSYSYQETQYF. CDR3 DNA: TGTGCCAGCAGCTACTCCTACCAAGAGACCCAGTACTTC.

The J gene is TRBJ2-3, the V gene TRBV7-3, with 7 bases that match TRBD1. Germline V lookup: CDR1 SGHTA, CDR2 FQGTGA. The CDR3 runs to 14 residues. Trimming at V came to 0 bases and at J to 4 bases, leaving 1 base not matched to a gene. The CDR3: CASSLTGGADTQYF. Written as DNA, the CDR3 is TGTGCCAGCAGCTTAACAGGGGGCGCAGATACGCAGTATTTT.

The CDR3 sequence: CASSWDRRSYEQYF. The CDR3 bases are TGTGCCAGCAGTTGGGACAGGAGAAGCTACGAGCAGTACTTC. The chain recombines TRBV6-5 with TRBJ2-7; 8 positions match TRBD1. This CDR3 is 14 amino acids long. CDR1 is MNHEY, CDR2 SVGAGI, per germline. Trimming took 4 bases from V and 3 from J; bases not matched to a gene: 5.

The chain uses TRBV27 and TRBJ2-7, with unresolved D. V was cut by 3 bases and J by 0 bases, with 6 bases left in between. This CDR3 region has 13 residues. CDR1 is MNHEY and CDR2 is SMNVEV in the germline V gene (reference sequence). The CDR3 loop is CASSFSSSYEQYF. CDR3 nucleotides: TGTGCCAGCAGTTTTTCGAGCTCCTACGAGCAGTACTTC.